Below, 8 T cell receptor beta chains from the same sample are listed, as sequenced in a study of shared clonotypes between healthy human individuals. Only in-frame clones appear in the TCRdb table, and some are missing; sequencing was by immunoSEQ multiplex PCR. The sample lists about 360,000 clones, about 73% occurring once. Specimen: memory CD4+ T cells sorted from blood. Sample subset: CD45RA-negative fraction. The receptors shown here come from a young man in good health.

The V call is TRBV20-1, the J call TRBJ2-7; D gene unclear. Germline V gene sequence: CDR1 DFQATT, CDR2 SNEGSKA (reference sequence). The ends were cut back, 3 bases at V and 9 bases at J, with 12 bases in the middle. The CDR3 is made up of 11 amino acids. The DNA for the CDR3 is TGCAGTGCTAGTGTGCGCCTCGGGCAGTACTTC. It is translated as CSASVRLGQYF.

CDR3 region: CASRYTSGDETQYF. The CDR3 coding sequence is TGTGCCAGCAGGTATACTAGCGGGGACGAGACCCAGTACTTC. The chain recombines TRBV2 with TRBJ2-5; 10 bases map to TRBD2. Looked up from germline, CDR1 is SNHLY and CDR2 is FYNNEI. V dropped 6 bases and J dropped 5; count of bases not matched to a gene: 6. The CDR3 covers 14 residues.

The chain links TRBV6-6 to TRBJ1-3; D is uncertain. CDR1 MNHNY and CDR2 SVGAGI come from the germline V gene (reference sequence). V lost 8 bases, J lost 4 bases, and 12 bases lay in between. CDR3 size: 13 residues. In DNA, the CDR3 is TGTGCCAGCTGGGTGGGGTCGGGAAACACCATATATTTT. This encodes CASWVGSGNTIYF.

This clone was observed at least ten times. V and J are TRBV25-1 and TRBJ1-1; D perhaps matches TRBD1 (6 bases). Germline loops: CDR1 MGHDK, CDR2 SYGVNS. V was trimmed by 10 bases and J by 1 base, leaving 10 bases between them. The CDR3 is 12 residues long. In nucleotides, the CDR3 is TGTGCCACCGGACAGCAGAACACTGAAGCTTTCTTT. Its protein product is CATGQQNTEAFF. Based on the CDR3 plus reference TRBV25-1 and TRBJ1-1, the full variable domain is EADIYQTPRYLVIGTGKKITLECSQTMGHDKMYWYQQDPGMELHLIHYSYGVNSTEKGDLSSESTVSRIRTEHFPLTLESARPSHTSQYLCATGQQNTEAFFGQGTRLTVV.

This clone was seen repeatedly, ten times or more. The chain employs TRBV7-9 and TRBJ2-2; D ambiguous. This CDR3 spans 12 amino acids. The V gene's germline CDR1 is SEHNR and CDR2 FQNEAQ (reference sequence). V lost 5 bases and J lost 6, with 7 bases in between. CDR3 nucleotides: TGTGCCAGCAGCCCAATGGCCGGGGAGCTGTTTTTT. Encoded protein: CASSPMAGELFF.

The rearrangement uses TRBV7-8 and TRBJ2-1; 8 bases agree with TRBD2. CDR1 is SGHVS, CDR2 FQNEAQ, per germline. The CDR3 is 18 residues long. V lost 4 bases, J lost 2 bases, and 13 bases stayed unmatched. CDR3 sequence reads: CASSSSLGAGGTYNEQFF. CDR3 sequence (DNA): TGTGCCAGCAGCTCATCCCTGGGGGCGGGAGGAACCTACAATGAGCAGTTCTTC.

V and J are TRBV7-9 and TRBJ1-4, with TRBD1 matching over 10 bases. From germline, CDR1 is SEHNR and CDR2 FQNEAQ (reference sequence). The CDR3 is 14 residues long. With 6 bases clipped from V and 5 bases from J, the junction kept 3 bases outside the gene matches. In DNA, the CDR3 is TGTGCCAGCAGACCGACAGGGGGCAATGAAAAACTGTTTTTT. Translating it yields CASRPTGGNEKLFF.

This chain uses TRBV5-4 with TRBJ1-1; no definite D call. Germline V lookup: CDR1 SGHNT, CDR2 YYREEE (reference sequence). Trimming took off 0 bases at V and 1 base at J, with 10 bases between the two ends. CDR3 size: 15 residues. Written as DNA, the CDR3 is TGTGCCAGCAGCTTGGCCGGAGGCAGGAACACTGAAGCTTTCTTT. It codes for CASSLAGGRNTEAFF.